This TCR beta chain was sequenced for a study of shared T cell receptors in the human thymus. The CDR3 spans 15 residues. Germline V gene lookup returns CDR1 ENHRY and CDR2 SYGVKD. V was cut by 3 bases and J by 4 bases, with 15 bases left in between. The data were produced by immunoSEQ multiplex PCR, yet TCRdb's version contains in-frame clones alone and is incomplete. The sample holds a few hundred thousand clones, approximately 95% seen once. The chain employs TRBV10-3 and TRBJ1-1; a weak D match, TRBD1 (5 bases). The origin of this receptor is a human donor. Sequencing was carried out using thymocytes. The CDR3 here is CAISDAGSTGTEAFF. CDR3 sequence (DNA): TGTGCCATCAGTGATGCAGGGTCTACCGGCACTGAAGCTTTCTTT.